This T cell receptor beta chain was identified in a study of TIL therapy for anti-PD-1-resistant metastatic lung cancer. The CDR3 runs 13 residues. The germline gives CDR1 SNHLY, CDR2 FYNNEI. Trimming left V 2 bases short and J 7 bases short, with 9 bases between. Documented time point: pre-treatment sample, taken before nivolumab and TIL therapy. The tumor samples were excised metastases, mostly pleural nodules or supraclavicular lymph nodes. The libraries were made with immunoSEQ v3. Generated by immunoSEQ multiplex PCR, the TCRdb table keeps only in-frame clones and is missing some. Here the sample spans some 26,000 clones, about 60% being singletons.

The sequencing used tumor tissue, collected at baseline. The TCR was taken from a woman aged 25-85 years with non-small cell lung cancer. The chain uses TRBV2 and TRBJ2-1, with D possibly matching TRBD1 (5 bases). The CDR3 protein is CASSEQGMNEQFF. CDR3 sequence (DNA): TGTGCCAGCAGTGAACAGGGTATGAATGAGCAGTTCTTC. Looking up the rest from reference TRBV2 and TRBJ2-1 gives the full variable domain: EPEVTQTPSHQVTQMGQEVILRCVPISNHLYFYWYRQILGQKVEFLVSFYNNEISEKSEIFDDQFSVERPDGSNFTLKIRSTKLEDSAMYFCASSEQGMNEQFFGPGTRLTVL.